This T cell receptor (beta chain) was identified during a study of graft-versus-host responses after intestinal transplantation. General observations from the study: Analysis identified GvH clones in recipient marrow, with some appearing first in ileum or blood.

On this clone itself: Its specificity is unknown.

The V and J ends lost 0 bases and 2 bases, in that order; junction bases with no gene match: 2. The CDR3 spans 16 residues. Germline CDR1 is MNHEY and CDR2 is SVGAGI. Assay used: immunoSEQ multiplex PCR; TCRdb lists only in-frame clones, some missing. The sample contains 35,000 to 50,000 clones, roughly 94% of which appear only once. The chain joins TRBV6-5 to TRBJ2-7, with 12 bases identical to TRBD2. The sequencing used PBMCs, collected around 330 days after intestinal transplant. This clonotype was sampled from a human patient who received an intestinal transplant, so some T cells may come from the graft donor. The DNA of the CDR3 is TGTGCCAGCAGTTACTCAAGACTAGCGGGAGCCTACGAGCAGTACTTC. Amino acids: CASSYSRLAGAYEQYF.